This T cell receptor beta chain was sequenced during a study of T cell responses to AZD1222 COVID-19 vaccine. Study outcomes and limitations: Nearly half of spike-specific TCRs reportedly target unmutated variant regions. The donors showed a predominance of white British ancestry and of females, with possible underestimation of clonal diversity. Baseline testing showed seropositivity in only six or seven AZD1222 recipients.

On this clone itself: As yet, its antigen is unknown.

This table comes from immunoSEQ multiplex PCR, and its TCRdb copy is limited to in-frame clones, with some not included. The sample has 100,000 or so clones, roughly 87% seen once. The specimen was peripheral blood, collected on day 0 of AZD1222 vaccination. The sequence was obtained from an adult in good health.

CDR3 nucleotides: TGCGCCAGCAGCCGGGACAGGGGGAGAACAGATACGCAGTATTTT. It specifies CASSRDRGRTDTQYF. The chain joins TRBV5-1 to TRBJ2-3; 11 positions match TRBD1. Unmatched junction bases numbered 4, after V lost 4 bases and J lost 3 bases. The germline V gene encodes CDR1 SGHRS and CDR2 YFSETQ. The CDR3 totals 15 residues.